This entry features one TCR beta chain sequence. This sample was included in a study of T cell responses to AZD1222 COVID-19 vaccine. Per the germline V gene, CDR1 is SEHNR and CDR2 is FQNEAQ (reference sequence). The CDR3 is 13 amino acids. V was shortened by 3 bases and J by 7 bases, with 10 bases between the two germline ends. The table came from immunoSEQ multiplex PCR; TCRdb's copy has only in-frame clones and leaves some out. The sample holds about 98,000 clones, roughly 88% seen once. The TCR originated in an adult in good health. The chain recombines TRBV7-9 with TRBJ2-1; possibly TRBD2 for D (6 bases). This specimen was peripheral blood, taken on day 0 of AZD1222 vaccination. The CDR3: CASSFGGGNEQFF. The CDR3 DNA reads TGTGCCAGCAGCTTTGGCGGAGGGAATGAGCAGTTCTTC.